The table lists the clone carrying this T cell receptor (beta chain) with a few counts. The antigen is unknown. CDR3 size: 14 residues. From germline, CDR1 is KGHSH and CDR2 LQKENI. V was clipped by 3 bases and J by 4 bases, with 13 bases between them. TCRdb reprocessed the reads via MiXCR and lists one record per CDR3 protein. Altogether around 570,000 distinct CDR3 sequences are present, about 39% being singletons, with the ten largest covering more than 40%. The sample comes from a study of T cell repertoires in cytomegalovirus infection. About the study: Both recently identified HLA-C-restricted and well-studied HLA-B-restricted CMV epitopes were used in the study.

Points from the study as a whole: Within the response measured ex vivo, HLA-C-restricted CMV-specific TCR beta clonotypes were dominant. Cumulative frequency (of public TCR beta family members) identified carriers of CMV plus the relevant HLA.

The TCR was taken from a human donor in good health (CMV status not recorded). Some clones in this sample may be carry-over from other donors' samples. The sample consisted of cultured PBMCs, taken from culture after CMV antigen stimulation. This chain connects TRBV18 to TRBJ2-7, with D tentatively TRBD1 (6 bases). CDR3 DNA: TGTGCCAGCTCACCGGTTGGGGGCAAGTACGAGCAGTACTTC. This translates into CASSPVGGKYEQYF. Looking up the rest from reference TRBV18 and TRBJ2-7 gives the full variable domain: NAGVMQNPRHLVRRRGQEARLRCSPMKGHSHVYWYRQLPEEGLKFMVYLQKENIIDESGMPKERFSAEFPKEGPSILRIQQVVRGDSAAYFCASSPVGGKYEQYFGPGTRLTVT.